This T cell receptor beta chain was sequenced during a study of blood T cell repertoires in COVID-19. CDR3 length: 13 residues. Germline V gives CDR1 SGHTA, CDR2 FQGNSA. J gave up 10 bases and V 1 base, and 4 bases lay outside the gene matches. Profiling relied on immunoSEQ multiplex PCR, and the TCRdb table lists in-frame clones only, not all of them. The sample lists approximately 210,000 clones, roughly four fifths occurring once. Sequencing used peripheral blood. The chain has TRBV7-2 and TRBJ1-1; 9 bases line up with TRBD1. This clonotype was obtained from a woman between 35 and 50 years old with acute or convalescent COVID-19. This chain's CDR3 is CASSLGQGVPAFF. As DNA, the CDR3 is TGTGCCAGCAGCTTAGGACAGGGGGTCCCAGCTTTCTTT.